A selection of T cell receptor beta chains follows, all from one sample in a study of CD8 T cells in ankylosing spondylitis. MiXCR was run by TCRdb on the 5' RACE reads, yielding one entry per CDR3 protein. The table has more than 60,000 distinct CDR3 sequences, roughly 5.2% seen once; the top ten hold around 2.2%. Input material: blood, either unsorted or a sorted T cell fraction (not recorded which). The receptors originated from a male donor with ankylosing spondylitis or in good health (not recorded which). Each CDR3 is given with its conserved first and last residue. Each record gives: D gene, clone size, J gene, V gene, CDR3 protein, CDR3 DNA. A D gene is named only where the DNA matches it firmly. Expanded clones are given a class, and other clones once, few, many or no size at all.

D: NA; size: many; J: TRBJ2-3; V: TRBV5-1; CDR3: CASSSRDLEDTQYF; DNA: TGCGCCAGCAGCTCCCGGGACTTGGAAGATACGCAGTATTTT
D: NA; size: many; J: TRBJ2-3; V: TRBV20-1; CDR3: CSARTGTSNTDTQYF; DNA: TGCAGTGCTAGAACCGGGACATCGAACACAGATACGCAGTATTTT
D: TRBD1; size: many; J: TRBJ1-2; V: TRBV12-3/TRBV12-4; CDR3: CASSSYRGENYGYTF; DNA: TGTGCCAGCAGTTCGTACAGGGGGGAGAACTATGGCTACACCTTC
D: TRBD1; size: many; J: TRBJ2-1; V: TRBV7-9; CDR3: CASSGQEVYFFYNEQFF; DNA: TGTGCCAGCAGCGGACAGGAGGTCTACTTCTTTTACAATGAGCAGTTCTTC
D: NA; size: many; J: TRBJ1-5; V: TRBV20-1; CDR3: CSAGPGRASQPQHF; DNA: TGCAGTGCTGGCCCCGGCAGGGCATCTCAGCCCCAGCATTTT
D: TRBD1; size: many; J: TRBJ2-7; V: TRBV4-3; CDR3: CASSQDRDSSYEQYF; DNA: TGCGCCAGCAGCCAAGATAGGGACAGCTCCTACGAGCAGTACTTC
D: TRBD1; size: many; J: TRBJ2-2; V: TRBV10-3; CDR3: CAIRRDSQNTGELFF; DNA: TGTGCCATCCGTAGGGACAGTCAAAACACCGGGGAGCTGTTTTTT
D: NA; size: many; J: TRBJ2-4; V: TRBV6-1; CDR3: CASSRYREPENIQYF; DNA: TGTGCCAGCAGCCGCTACCGCGAACCCGAAAACATTCAGTACTTC
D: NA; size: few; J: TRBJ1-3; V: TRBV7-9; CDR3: CASSLTTSLSGNTIYF; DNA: TGTGCCAGCAGCTTAACAACCAGCCTCTCTGGAAACACCATATATTTT
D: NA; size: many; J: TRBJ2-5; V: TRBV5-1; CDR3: CASSSLLHREQETQYF; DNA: TGCGCCAGCAGCTCCCTCCTCCACAGGGAACAAGAGACCCAGTACTTC
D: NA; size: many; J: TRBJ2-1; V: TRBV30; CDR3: CAWSVPVPGRGNEQFF; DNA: TGTGCCTGGAGTGTACCAGTTCCAGGCCGGGGGAATGAGCAGTTCTTC
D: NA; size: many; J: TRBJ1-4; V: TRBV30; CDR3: CAWGLGGSEKLFF; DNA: TGTGCCTGGGGGCTAGGGGGTTCTGAAAAACTGTTTTTT
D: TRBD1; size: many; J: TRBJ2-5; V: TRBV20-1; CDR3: CSAPGTGAYQETQYF; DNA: TGCAGTGCCCCCGGGACAGGGGCGTACCAAGAGACCCAGTACTTC
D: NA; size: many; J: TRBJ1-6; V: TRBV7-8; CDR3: CASSSPGAPGSPLHF; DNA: TGTGCCAGCAGCTCCCCAGGGGCCCCTGGGTCACCCCTCCACTTT
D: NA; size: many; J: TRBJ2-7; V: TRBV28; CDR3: CASSSLRSLGYEQYF; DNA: TGTGCCAGCAGTTCCCTACGATCACTGGGGTACGAGCAGTACTTC
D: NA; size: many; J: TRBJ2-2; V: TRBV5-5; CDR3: CASSLGGSGELFF; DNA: TGTGCCAGCAGCTTGGGCGGATCCGGGGAGCTGTTTTTT
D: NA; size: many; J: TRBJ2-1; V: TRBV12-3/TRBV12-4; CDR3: CASASYEQFF; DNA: TGTGCCAGCGCCTCGTATGAGCAGTTCTTC
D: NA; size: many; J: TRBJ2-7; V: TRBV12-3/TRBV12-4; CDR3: CASSNRREQYF; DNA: TGTGCCAGCAGCAACAGGAGGGAGCAGTACTTC
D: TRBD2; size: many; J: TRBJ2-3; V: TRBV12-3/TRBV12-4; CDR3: CASRARGAQDTQYF; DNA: TGTGCCAGCAGGGCGCGGGGGGCCCAAGATACGCAGTATTTT
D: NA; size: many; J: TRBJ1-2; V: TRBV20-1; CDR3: CSAREWGSFSDYGYTF; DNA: TGCAGTGCTAGAGAGTGGGGCAGCTTTTCTGACTATGGCTACACCTTC
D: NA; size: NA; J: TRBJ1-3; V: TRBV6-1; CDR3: CASSGRTVSGNTIYF; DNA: TGTGCCAGCAGTGGACGGACGGTCTCTGGAAACACCATATATTTT
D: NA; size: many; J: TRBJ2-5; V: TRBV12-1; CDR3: CASPSGTALIRYNETQYF; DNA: TGTGCCAGCCCTTCCGGGACGGCGCTAATAAGATACAACGAGACCCAGTACTTC
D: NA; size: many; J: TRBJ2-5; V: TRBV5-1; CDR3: CASSLNRETQYF; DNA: TGCGCCAGCAGCTTGAATCGGGAGACCCAGTACTTC
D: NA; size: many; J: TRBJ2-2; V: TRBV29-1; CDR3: CSVASSTGELFF; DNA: TGCAGCGTTGCCAGTTCGACCGGGGAGCTGTTTTTT
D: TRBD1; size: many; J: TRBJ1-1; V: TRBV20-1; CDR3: CSAFPGQGTNTEAFF; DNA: TGCAGTGCTTTCCCGGGACAGGGGACGAACACTGAAGCTTTCTTT
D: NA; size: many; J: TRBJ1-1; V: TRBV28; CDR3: CASGKQGKVEAFF; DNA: TGTGCCAGCGGCAAACAGGGAAAGGTTGAAGCTTTCTTT
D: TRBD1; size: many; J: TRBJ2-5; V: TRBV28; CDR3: CASSWGDRVRETQYF; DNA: TGTGCCAGCAGTTGGGGGGACAGGGTACGAGAGACCCAGTACTTC
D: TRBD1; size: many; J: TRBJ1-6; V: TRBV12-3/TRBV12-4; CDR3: CASSLTGANSPLHF; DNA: TGTGCCAGCAGTCTGACAGGGGCTAATTCACCCCTCCACTTT
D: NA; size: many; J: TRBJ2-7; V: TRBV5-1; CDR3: CASSLGPEYSYEQYF; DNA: TGCGCCAGCAGCTTGGGGCCGGAATACTCCTACGAGCAGTACTTC
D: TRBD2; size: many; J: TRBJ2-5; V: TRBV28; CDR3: CASAPLSGGARETQYF; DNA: TGTGCCAGCGCACCCCTTAGCGGGGGGGCCCGGGAGACCCAGTACTTC
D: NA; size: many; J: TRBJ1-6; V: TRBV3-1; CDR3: CASSQDGDNSPLHF; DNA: TGTGCCAGCAGCCAAGACGGGGATAATTCACCCCTCCACTTT
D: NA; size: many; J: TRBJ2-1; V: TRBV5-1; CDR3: CASSSTGTVDNEQFF; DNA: TGCGCCAGCAGCTCGACAGGTACTGTTGACAATGAGCAGTTCTTC
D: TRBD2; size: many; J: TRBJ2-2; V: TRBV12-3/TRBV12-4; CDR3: CASILGGGGGELFF; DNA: TGTGCCAGCATCCTCGGCGGGGGAGGCGGGGAGCTGTTTTTT
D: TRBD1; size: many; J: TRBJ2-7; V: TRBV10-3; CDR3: CAIRPGQAGSEQYF; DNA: TGTGCCATCAGGCCGGGACAGGCTGGTTCCGAGCAGTACTTC
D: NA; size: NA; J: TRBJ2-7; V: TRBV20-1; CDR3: CSARGNSPGLAILTYEQYF; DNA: TGCAGTGCTAGAGGCAACTCTCCGGGGCTGGCGATCTTAACCTACGAGCAGTACTTC
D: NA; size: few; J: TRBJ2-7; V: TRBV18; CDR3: CASSLQGLGGEQYF; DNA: TGTGCCAGCTCGTTACAGGGCCTAGGAGGCGAGCAGTACTTC
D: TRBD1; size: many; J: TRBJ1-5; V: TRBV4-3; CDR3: CASSQELGQNYQPQHF; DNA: TGCGCCAGCAGCCAAGAACTGGGACAGAATTATCAGCCCCAGCATTTT
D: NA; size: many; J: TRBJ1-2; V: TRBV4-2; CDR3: CASSQDRENYGYTF; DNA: TGTGCCAGCAGCCAAGACAGGGAAAACTATGGCTACACCTTC
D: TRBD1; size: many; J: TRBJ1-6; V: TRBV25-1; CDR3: CATRGQGNSPLHF; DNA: TGTGCCACCAGGGGGCAGGGTAATTCACCCCTCCACTTT
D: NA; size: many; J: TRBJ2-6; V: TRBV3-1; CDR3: CASSQQGTEIISGANVLTF; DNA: TGTGCCAGCAGCCAACAAGGGACCGAAATAATTTCTGGGGCCAACGTCCTGACTTTC
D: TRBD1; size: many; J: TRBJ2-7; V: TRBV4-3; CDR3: CASSPRSTGAYEQYF; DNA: TGCGCCAGCAGCCCTCGTAGTACAGGGGCCTACGAGCAGTACTTC
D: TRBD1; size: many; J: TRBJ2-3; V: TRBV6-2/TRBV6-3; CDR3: CASSGQGRTDTQYF; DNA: TGTGCCAGCAGTGGACAGGGCCGCACAGATACGCAGTATTTT